This section outlines one TCR beta chain sequence together with its context. Every sample gave at least 5 micrograms of total RNA when it was extracted. The data derive from a study of blood T cells in healthy people across ages. V was clipped by 0 bases and J by 10 bases, with 25 bases between them. Germline V CDR1 and CDR2: DFQATT, SNEGSKA (reference sequence). The CDR3 is 16 residues long. The authors ran a second PCR of about 6 to 11 cycles using a sample-barcoded 5' primer and a J-beta primer mix. TCRdb independently ran MiXCR on the 5' RACE reads; one entry per CDR3 protein. The data contain 1.2 million to 1.5 million distinct CDR3 sequences, approximately 40% of them singletons.

This clonotype originated in a woman aged 18-29 years in good health. This chain joins TRBV20-1 and TRBJ2-7; a possible D gene is TRBD2 (6 bases). The sample was blood. The CDR3 loop is CSAREPTGGESRIQYF. The CDR3 DNA sequence: TGCAGTGCTAGAGAACCCACCGGGGGAGAGTCAAGGATTCAGTACTTC.